This T cell receptor beta chain stems from a study of T cells in Graves' hyperthyroidism and ophthalmopathy. TCR beta CDR3 regions were amplified from RNA. The TCR CDR3 was amplified in a first-round RT-PCR using the HTBI primer set. Using its own MiXCR run on the multiplex PCR reads, TCRdb lists one record per CDR3 protein. This table holds about 570,000 distinct CDR3 sequences, about 43% found once. Patients showing uncontrolled infection, other autoimmune disease, pregnancy or lactation were ineligible. This clonotype was picked up many times. Losses at the gene ends were 6 bases for V and 1 base for J; bases not matched to a gene: 4. This CDR3 has 14 residues.

The V and J genes are TRBV12-3 or TRBV12-4 and TRBJ1-1, with TRBD1 identical over 8 bases. This receptor was obtained from an adult woman with Graves' disease, either hyperthyroidism or ophthalmopathy (not recorded which). What was sequenced was peripheral blood or thyroid tissue (not recorded which). CDR3 DNA sequence: TGTGCCAGCAGACCCGGACAGGGGAACACTGAAGCTTTCTTT. The encoded protein is CASRPGQGNTEAFF.